A single sample is the source of the 24 T cell receptor beta chains below, sequenced in a study of T-cell reconstitution after alpha-beta-depleted transplantation in children. Researchers prepared the TCRbeta library using unique molecular identifiers, the study reports. MiXCR was run by TCRdb on the PCR reads, yielding one entry per CDR3 protein. The sample yields hundreds of thousands of distinct CDR3 sequences, approximately 10% seen once. The source material was PBMCs from the stem cell graft donor, sampled from the stem cell graft. The receptors stem from a human donor who donated a stem cell graft to a child with acute lymphoblastic leukemia.

This clonotype has more than one count but fewer than ten. The rearrangement joins TRBV29-1 to TRBJ2-7; 7 bases fit TRBD1. Trimming took 0 bases from V and 1 from J; bases not matched to a gene: 3. Germline CDR1 SQVTM, CDR2 ANQGSEA. This CDR3 is built from 14 residues. The CDR3 DNA reads as TGCAGCGTTGAAGAAATACAGGGGTCCTACGAGCAGTACTTC. Translated, it gives CSVEEIQGSYEQYF.

This clonotype was seen repeatedly, ten times or more. The chain links TRBV20-1 to TRBJ2-3; TRBD2 agrees at 7 bases. Germline assignment: CDR1 DFQATT and CDR2 SNEGSKA (reference sequence). Trimming cost V 2 bases and J 1 base; bases outside gene matches: 18. CDR3 length: 19 amino acids. In nucleotides, the CDR3 is TGCAGTGCTAGAAGTATGGGAGGGAACACCGGGCCCCGCACAGATACGCAGTATTTT. Its translation is CSARSMGGNTGPRTDTQYF.

Remarks on this clonotype: A much larger clone is a single base away; this may be a read error. Since no conserved phenylalanine or tryptophan closes the CDR3, a read error is the likely cause. This chain uses TRBV11-2 with TRBJ1-2, with D possibly TRBD1 on 5 matching bases. The CDR3 consists of 15 residues. The germline V gene has CDR1 SGHAT and CDR2 FQNNGV. Trimming removed 1 base from V and 4 bases from J, with 13 bases in between. CDR3 coding DNA: TGTGCCAGCAGCTTAGGTTCAGGGCCCTTCTATGGCTACACCTGC. Translating it yields CASSLGSGPFYGYTC.

The V and J genes are TRBV21-1 and TRBJ2-3; the tabulated D call, TRBD1, remains unverified against the DNA. TRBV21-1 is a documented pseudogene. This CDR3 region has 18 residues. The CDR3 sequence is CASSKTVRGGPRTDTQYF. CDR3 coding DNA: TGTGCCAGCAGCAAAACCGTACGGGGGGGCCCCCGCACAGATACGCAGTATTTT.

The table lists this clonotype with a few counts. The genes are TRBV4-3 and TRBJ2-7; D may match TRBD1 or TRBD2 (5 bases each). V dropped 4 bases and J dropped 0 bases, with 16 bases sitting between them. There are 16 residues in the CDR3. In germline, CDR1 is LGHNA, CDR2 YSLEER. The CDR3 bases are TGCGCCAGCAGCCGAGGGACGGTGCTTAGCTCCTACGAGCAGTACTTC. Residues: CASSRGTVLSSYEQYF.

This clonotype was picked up many times. This chain joins TRBV5-5 and TRBJ2-5; D is unclear. With 4 bases removed from V and 2 bases from J, the gap between germline ends came to 15 bases. The CDR3 is 15 amino acids. Germline CDR1 and CDR2: SGHKS and YYEKEE (reference sequence). The CDR3: CASSLSLRRQETQYF. CDR3 DNA: TGTGCCAGCAGCCTCAGCCTGAGGCGACAAGAGACCCAGTACTTC.

The CDR3 DNA reads TGTGCCTGGAGCTTGGGACATATGAACACTGAAGCTTTCTTT. Translated, it gives CAWSLGHMNTEAFF. The V call is TRBV30, the J call TRBJ1-1, with D possibly matching TRBD1 (6 bases). V lost 3 bases and J 0 bases, leaving 11 bases between the germline ends. The CDR3 has 14 residues. Germline V gives CDR1 GTSNPN, CDR2 SVGIG (reference sequence).

Ten or more counts support this clonotype. The chain links TRBV12-3 or TRBV12-4 to TRBJ1-1; the D gene is possibly TRBD1 (6 bases). The CDR3 length is 13 residues. The V gene lost 6 bases and the J gene lost 7 bases, with 15 bases spanning the gap. The CDR3 is CASSQKGGSEAFF. CDR3 coding DNA: TGTGCCAGCAGCCAAAAGGGGGGGAGTGAAGCTTTCTTT.

The chain joins TRBV3-1 to TRBJ2-7, with D unresolved. Germline assignment: CDR1 LGHDT and CDR2 YNNKEL (reference sequence). This CDR3 is built from 16 residues. Trimming left V 7 bases short and J 3 bases short, with 22 bases between. The CDR3 DNA reads TGTGCCAGCACCTATAGCTCCGGTCAGTCCCTCTACGAGCAGTACTTC. It is translated as CASTYSSGQSLYEQYF.

The chain couples TRBV4-2 to TRBJ2-7, with 8 positions matching TRBD1. The ends lost 0 bases at V and 2 bases at J; junction bases unmatched: 3. Germline CDR1 LGHNA, CDR2 YNFKEQ. CDR3 length: 15 residues. The CDR3 region has the DNA TGTGCCAGCAGCCAAGATGTGGGACAGGCCTACGAGCAGTACTTC. This sequence encodes CASSQDVGQAYEQYF.

V usage is TRBV6-1 and J usage is TRBJ1-1, with 9 nucleotides matching TRBD1. This CDR3 comprises 15 residues. Germline V gene lookup returns CDR1 MNHNS and CDR2 SASEGT. Trimming took 7 bases from V and 10 from J; bases not matched to a gene: 16. CDR3 coding DNA: TGTGCCAGCACCTCATCGGACGGGACAGGGAGCCGAGCTTTCTTT. Its translation is CASTSSDGTGSRAFF.

In its sample, this clonotype was seen many times. The CDR3 DNA follows: TGTGCCAGCAGCCACGGCTACGAGCAGTACTTC. This encodes CASSHGYEQYF. This sequence joins TRBV4-2 and TRBJ2-7; D ambiguous. Germline assignment: CDR1 LGHNA and CDR2 YNFKEQ. Trimming removed 3 bases at V and 3 bases at J, with 3 bases between. This CDR3 is 11 amino acids long.

The CDR3, as DNA: TGTGCCAGCAGCCCCCAGGAGGGGGGGGGGCCAGGAACAGATACGCAGTATTTT. Translating gives CASSPQEGGGPGTDTQYF. This chain links TRBV13 with TRBJ2-3; D may be TRBD2 (7 bases). The CDR3 is 18 residues long. Trimming took off 5 bases at V and 3 bases at J, with 24 bases between the two ends. Germline loops: CDR1 PRHDT, CDR2 FYEKMQ (reference sequence).

The chain employs TRBV6-1 and TRBJ2-5; 10 positions match TRBD2. J lost 4 bases, V lost 7 bases, and 6 bases had no gene match. This CDR3 comprises 14 residues. Germline V gives CDR1 MNHNS, CDR2 SASEGT. Here the CDR3 reads CASNLAGVGETQYF. DNA for the CDR3: TGTGCCAGCAATCTAGCGGGGGTTGGAGAGACCCAGTACTTC.

J is TRBJ2-2 and V is TRBV12-3 or TRBV12-4, with 10 bases matching TRBD2. The CDR3 is 16 residues long. J was trimmed by 6 bases and V by 6 bases; bases with no gene match: 10. The CDR3 region has the DNA TGTGCCAGCAGCCACCCTGTCAGCGGGGGGGCCGGGGAGCTGTTTTTT. This translates into CASSHPVSGGAGELFF.

The chain recombines TRBV5-1 with TRBJ1-1; D is uncertain. Germline V gene lookup returns CDR1 SGHRS and CDR2 YFSETQ. The CDR3 is made up of 15 amino acids. Trimming cost V 5 bases and J 0 bases, with 14 bases left between them. The CDR3 protein is CASSYDTGMNTEAFF. CDR3 nucleotides: TGCGCCAGCAGTTATGACACGGGAATGAACACTGAAGCTTTCTTT.

This clonotype was seen only a few times. This chain links TRBV5-1 with TRBJ2-7; TRBD2 matches at 12 bases. The CDR3 loop spans 14 amino acids. Germline trimming cut 3 bases from V and 6 bases from J; bases unmatched to any gene: 4. From germline, CDR1 is SGHRS and CDR2 YFSETQ. The DNA for the CDR3 is TGCGCCAGCAGCTCCGGACTAGCGGGGAGCGAGCAGTACTTC. This gives the protein CASSSGLAGSEQYF.

This clonotype occurred many times. The chain joins TRBV6-2 or TRBV6-3 to TRBJ1-2, with D possibly TRBD1 on 6 matching bases. In germline, CDR1 is MNHEY, CDR2 SVGEGT. V lost 5 bases, J lost 8 bases, and 12 bases lay in between. This CDR3 comprises 12 residues. As DNA, the CDR3 is TGTGCCAGCAGTCATCGACAGGAAGGCTACACCTTC. Its translation is CASSHRQEGYTF.

This clonotype was seen ten or more times. V gene TRBV12-3 or TRBV12-4 combines with J gene TRBJ1-3; D remains unclear. Trimming shortened V by 6 bases and J by 7 bases, and 13 bases separated the two germline ends. This CDR3 has 13 amino acids. The CDR3 DNA is TGTGCCAGCAGGGAGGCTGTTAGGAACACCATATATTTT. Amino acids: CASREAVRNTIYF.

The chain carries TRBV30 and TRBJ2-5; a possible D gene is TRBD2 (7 bases). V lost 5 bases, J lost 0 bases, and 13 bases lay in between. The CDR3 has 14 residues. CDR1 and CDR2 (germline): GTSNPN, SVGIG (reference sequence). CDR3 amino acids: CAWGEGGNQETQYF. The CDR3 DNA follows: TGTGCCTGGGGGGAGGGGGGAAACCAAGAGACCCAGTACTTC.

This CDR3 is CASSAGQGNEQFF. CDR3 DNA: TGCGCCAGCAGCGCGGGACAGGGTAATGAGCAGTTCTTC. This chain links TRBV5-1 with TRBJ2-1; TRBD1 agrees at 9 bases. The V segment lost 4 bases and the J segment 7 bases; nucleotides outside the gene matches: 3. The V gene's germline CDR1 is SGHRS and CDR2 YFSETQ. CDR3 length: 13 amino acids.

The V call is TRBV19, the J call TRBJ1-1; D is undetermined. CDR1 and CDR2 (germline): LNHDA, SQIVND (reference sequence). This CDR3 has 14 residues. Trimming cost V 10 bases and J 0 bases, with 15 bases left between them. The CDR3 nucleotides are TGTGCCACCAAAAGGAGCCCTGTGAACACTGAAGCTTTCTTT. This encodes CATKRSPVNTEAFF.

This clonotype was seen a handful of times. This sequence joins TRBV7-7 and TRBJ1-1; D remains ambiguous. The CDR3 has 13 residues. The V end lost 5 bases, the J end lost 0 bases, and 7 bases lay between the germline ends. Germline V CDR1 and CDR2: SSHAT, FNYEAQ (reference sequence). This CDR3 reads CASSTTLNTEAFF. CDR3 sequence (DNA): TGTGCCAGCAGCACGACATTGAACACTGAAGCTTTCTTT. Complete variable domain (other parts from reference TRBV7-7 and TRBJ1-1): GAGVSQSPRYKVTKRGQDVTLRCDPISSHATLYWYQQALGQGPEFLTYFNYEAQPDKSGLPSDRFSAERPEGSISTLTIQRTEQRDSAMYRCASSTTLNTEAFFGQGTRLTVV.

There are many counts of this clonotype. This rearrangement joins TRBV12-3 or TRBV12-4 to TRBJ2-7; D may be TRBD1 (5 bases). The CDR3 extends over 15 amino acids. With 3 bases removed from V and 4 bases from J, the gap between germline ends came to 16 bases. The CDR3 DNA reads TGTGCCAGCAGTTTGGGGCAGCTTATAGGGTACGAGCAGTACTTC. Residues: CASSLGQLIGYEQYF.